This T cell receptor (beta chain) was recovered during a study of shared clonotypes between healthy human individuals. Overall study: Each donor contributed plates that comprised three CD4 naive, three CD4 memory, two CD8 naive and one CD8 memory. Study observations and caveats: Relative to memory subsets, naive subsets generally showed larger estimated richness. Generation probability values for non-shared clonotypes were lower than those for clonotypes shared by all four donors.

CD45RO-negative CD8 cells positively selected for CCR7 made up the naive population, which excluded terminally differentiated effector memory CD45RA+ cells. Profiling relied on immunoSEQ multiplex PCR, and the TCRdb table lists in-frame clones only, not all of them. This table has about 580,000 clones, about 98% appearing once. CDR3 length equals 13 residues. V shed 5 bases, J shed 0 bases, and the junction held 3 bases outside the gene matches. Germline assignment: CDR1 SQVTM and CDR2 ANQGSEA. Regarding this clone: Its antigen is unknown.

The rearrangement links TRBV29-1 to TRBJ2-7; 8 bases align to TRBD2. The TCR was taken from a man under 40 in good health. Sequenced: naive CD8+ T cells sorted from blood. The CDR3 sequence is CSVSGGSSYEQYF. The CDR3 coding sequence is TGCAGCGTTAGCGGGGGAAGCTCCTACGAGCAGTACTTC.